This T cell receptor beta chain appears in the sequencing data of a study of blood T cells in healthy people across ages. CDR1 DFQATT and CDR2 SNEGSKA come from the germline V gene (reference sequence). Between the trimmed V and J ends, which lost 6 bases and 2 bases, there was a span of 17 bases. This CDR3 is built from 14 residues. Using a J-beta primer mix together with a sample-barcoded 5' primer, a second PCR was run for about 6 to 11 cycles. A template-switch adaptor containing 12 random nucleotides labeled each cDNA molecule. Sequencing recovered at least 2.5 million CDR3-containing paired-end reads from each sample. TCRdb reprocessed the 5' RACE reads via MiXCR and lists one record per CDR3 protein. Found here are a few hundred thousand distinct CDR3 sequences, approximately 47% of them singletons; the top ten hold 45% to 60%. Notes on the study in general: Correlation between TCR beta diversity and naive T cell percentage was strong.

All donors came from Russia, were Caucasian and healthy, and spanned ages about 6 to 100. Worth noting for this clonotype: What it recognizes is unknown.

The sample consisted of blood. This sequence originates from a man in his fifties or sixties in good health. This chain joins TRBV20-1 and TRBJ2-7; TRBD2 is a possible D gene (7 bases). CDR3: CSARKEGGAYEQYF. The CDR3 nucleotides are TGCAGTGCCAGAAAGGAGGGGGGGGCCTACGAGCAGTACTTC.